This TCR beta chain was found in a study of blood T cell repertoires in COVID-19. In the source study's methods: Amplification with reference gene primers provided the estimates of nucleated cell counts. The assay was immunoSEQ multiplex PCR, and TCRdb's table has in-frame clones only and misses some. For V, J and clone size, that table is used; D and trimming come from the DNA. The table has 250,000 or so clones, around 90% seen once. The V end lost 5 bases, the J end lost 5 bases, and 9 bases lay between the germline ends. CDR1 and CDR2 (germline): MNHEY, SMNVEV (reference sequence). The length of the CDR3 is 12 residues.

The source material was peripheral blood. This chain connects TRBV27 to TRBJ2-5; D remains unclear. The TCR comes from a man aged 30-40 years with COVID-19, enrolled during active disease. This chain's CDR3 is CASSRARETQYF. The CDR3 DNA sequence: TGTGCCAGCAGTCGAGCTCGGGAGACCCAGTACTTC.